The 15 T cell receptor beta chains given below trace back to one sample, sequenced in a study of vaccination effects on CD4 cells after COVID-19. Using immunoSEQ multiplex PCR, the repertoire was profiled, and TCRdb retains in-frame clones only, with some absent. Of 70,000 or so clones listed, approximately 71% are singletons. An approximately 10-day culture period preceded the isolation of CD4+ T cells. Antigen specificity for these receptors is unknown. The specimen comprised CD4+ T cells from PBMCs cultured without peptide, sampled before COVID-19 vaccination. The receptor source for this set is a human donor who received a COVID-19 vaccine.

The V call is TRBV7-2, the J call TRBJ1-2; 8 nucleotides align to TRBD1. V was clipped by 5 bases and J by 1 base; unmatched bases: 6. The CDR3 is 15 residues long. Germline V CDR1 and CDR2: SGHTA, FQGNSA. The CDR3 protein is CASSPWTGNNYGYTF. The CDR3, as DNA: TGTGCCAGCAGCCCCTGGACAGGGAATAACTATGGCTACACCTTC.

CDR3 sequence reads: CASMGDRALALHF. The CDR3 nucleotides read TGTGCCAGCATGGGGGACAGGGCATTAGCCCTCCACTTT. This chain connects TRBV28 to TRBJ1-6; 9 bases line up with TRBD1. CDR1 is MDHEN and CDR2 is SYDVKM in the germline V gene. V dropped 7 bases and J dropped 14; count of bases not matched to a gene: 9. The CDR3 is 13 amino acids.

The gene calls are TRBV7-3 and TRBJ2-1; 8 nucleotides agree with TRBD2. Per germline, CDR1 SGHTA and CDR2 FQGTGA. The CDR3 sequence is 16 residues long. The V gene end was trimmed by 0 bases and the J gene end by 4 bases; junction bases not matched to a gene: 5. CDR3 protein: CASSLTRVAGYNEQFF. In DNA form, the CDR3 reads TGTGCCAGCAGCTTAACGAGGGTAGCGGGGTACAATGAGCAGTTCTTC.

The chain couples TRBV7-2 to TRBJ2-3, with TRBD2 matching 7 bases. The CDR3 is 15 amino acids. Trimming removed 10 bases from V and 5 bases from J; junction bases left unmatched: 15. Germline-derived CDR1 and CDR2 are SGHTA and FQGNSA. The CDR3 here is CANHPRTSERDTQYF. The CDR3 DNA reads as TGTGCCAACCACCCCCGGACTAGTGAGAGAGATACGCAGTATTTT.

This clone was observed a few times. The gene calls are TRBV30 and TRBJ2-1; 8 bases line up with TRBD2. Germline lookup yields CDR1 GTSNPN and CDR2 SVGIG (reference sequence). V was clipped by 2 bases and J by 0 bases; unmatched bases: 6. The CDR3 contains 16 residues. The CDR3 region is CAWSRTGGASYNEQFF. The CDR3 DNA follows: TGTGCCTGGAGTCGAACGGGAGGGGCCTCCTACAATGAGCAGTTCTTC.

CDR3 protein: CASSTLQGVLGYTF. DNA of the CDR3: TGTGCCAGCAGCACCTTACAGGGGGTACTGGGCTACACCTTC. The chain is built from TRBV6-6 and TRBJ1-2, with 8 bases lining up with TRBD1. CDR3 length: 14 residues. Trimming took 6 bases from V and 8 from J; bases not matched to a gene: 11. Germline lookup yields CDR1 MNHNY and CDR2 SVGAGI (reference sequence).

The chain joins TRBV14 to TRBJ1-2; D is unclear. The CDR3 sequence is 14 residues long. Trimming left V 4 bases short and J 4 bases short, with 13 bases between. Germline V gene lookup returns CDR1 SGHDN and CDR2 FVKESK. CDR3 sequence reads: CASSRALSPYGYTF. The CDR3 region has the DNA TGTGCCAGCAGCCGAGCCCTTTCCCCCTATGGCTACACCTTC.

This clone was detected only a few times. The chain joins TRBV6-4 to TRBJ2-3; 9 nucleotides line up with TRBD1. Germline V gene lookup returns CDR1 MRHNA and CDR2 SNTAGT. The CDR3 runs 14 residues. The V segment lost 6 bases and the J segment 5 bases; nucleotides outside the gene matches: 6. The CDR3 is CASRGTGTGDTQYF. The CDR3, as DNA: TGTGCCAGCAGAGGGACAGGGACGGGAGATACGCAGTATTTT.

This clone was found a few times. The chain joins TRBV5-8 to TRBJ1-4, with 9 bases identical to TRBD1. The CDR3 extends over 15 amino acids. In germline, CDR1 is SGHTS, CDR2 YDEGEE. With 4 bases clipped from V and 7 bases from J, the junction kept 8 bases outside the gene matches. CDR3 DNA sequence: TGTGCCAGCAGCCCTAAAGGACAGGGGCCTGAAAAACTGTTTTTT. Translated, it gives CASSPKGQGPEKLFF.

The chain couples TRBV5-6 to TRBJ2-6; D is undetermined. The CDR3 runs to 16 residues. V lost 4 bases and J 0 bases, leaving 11 bases between the germline ends. CDR1 SGHDT and CDR2 YYEEEE come from the germline V gene. DNA for the CDR3: TGTGCCAGCAGCGTGGAGTTATACTCTGGGGCCAACGTCCTGACTTTC. Translation gives CASSVELYSGANVLTF.

This sequence joins TRBV7-2 and TRBJ1-2, with TRBD1 matching 9 bases. V lost 5 bases to trimming and J lost 8 bases; unmatched junction nucleotides: 9. Germline V gives CDR1 SGHTA, CDR2 FQGNSA. The CDR3 contains 14 residues. The CDR3: CASSPWGQGGGYTF. As DNA, the CDR3 is TGTGCCAGCAGCCCATGGGGACAGGGAGGCGGCTACACCTTC.

This clone has just a few counts. V is TRBV7-2 and J is TRBJ2-2; D uncertain. Trimming left V 5 bases short and J 6 bases short, with 10 bases between. From germline, CDR1 is SGHTA and CDR2 FQGNSA. This CDR3 comprises 13 residues. The chain's CDR3 is CASSQGPPGELFF. CDR3 DNA sequence: TGTGCCAGCAGCCAAGGTCCCCCCGGGGAGCTGTTTTTT.

The V and J genes are TRBV2 and TRBJ2-3; 7 nucleotides line up with TRBD1. With V trimmed by 2 bases and J by 6 bases, 8 bases remained unmatched. Germline values: CDR1 SNHLY, CDR2 FYNNEI. This CDR3 has 15 amino acids. The CDR3 coding sequence is TGTGCCAGCAGTGAATCGCGGACAGGTCCGGATACGCAGTATTTT. Translated, it gives CASSESRTGPDTQYF.

This clone appeared a few times. This sequence joins TRBV19 and TRBJ1-1; 8 positions match TRBD1. This CDR3 spans 14 amino acids. CDR1 is LNHDA, CDR2 SQIVND, per germline (reference sequence). Trimming at V came to 7 bases and at J to 10 bases, leaving 14 bases not matched to a gene. CDR3 DNA: TGTGCCAGTATAACGACAGGGGTTACCTTAGGAGCTTTCTTT. Its translation is CASITTGVTLGAFF.

The chain has TRBV6-5 and TRBJ2-2; the match to TRBD1 covers 7 bases. Germline CDR1 reads MNHEY; CDR2 reads SVGAGI. The CDR3 has 13 amino acids. The V gene end was trimmed by 8 bases and the J gene end by 2 bases; junction bases not matched to a gene: 2. The CDR3 here is CASRQGNTGELFF. The CDR3 nucleotides are TGTGCCAGCCGACAGGGTAACACCGGGGAGCTGTTTTTT.